These 20 T cell receptor beta chains were all obtained from the same sample, sequenced in a study of blood T cell repertoires in COVID-19. The method was immunoSEQ multiplex PCR; TCRdb's version includes in-frame clones alone and lacks a portion of them. This sample yields 150,000 to 200,000 clones, of which more than 65% are seen a single time; 8.1% belongs to the top ten. The material sequenced was peripheral blood. The receptors were gathered from a woman aged 55-70 years with COVID-19, enrolled during active disease.

This clone was seen once. The V call is TRBV28, the J call TRBJ1-1; D unclear. This CDR3 comprises 14 residues. V was shortened by 7 bases and J by 1 base, with 13 bases between the two germline ends. Germline V gene data show CDR1 as MDHEN and CDR2 as SYDVKM. CDR3 bases: TGTGCCAGCACCCTCCTTTTCCCGAACACTGAAGCTTTCTTT. This sequence encodes CASTLLFPNTEAFF.

The V gene is TRBV21-1, the J gene TRBJ2-7; the table's D call of TRBD1 was not tested on the DNA. TRBV21-1 is given as a pseudogene. This CDR3 spans 17 amino acids. CDR3 DNA sequence: TGTGCCAGCAGCAATGGATCTCGCAGGTCTCCCCCATACGAGCAGTACGTC. Its protein product is CASSNGSRRSPPYEQYV.

This chain joins TRBV24-1 and TRBJ1-1; TRBD1 is a possible D gene (6 bases). CDR1 KGHDR and CDR2 SFDVKD come from the germline V gene. V was clipped by 4 bases and J by 1 base, with 9 bases between them. This CDR3 has 14 amino acids. CDR3 coding DNA: TGTGCCACCAGTGACGCCAGGGGGAACACTGAAGCTTTCTTT. Its protein is CATSDARGNTEAFF.

This clone was seen a handful of times. The J gene is TRBJ2-7, the V gene TRBV27; 11 nucleotides align to TRBD1. This CDR3 region has 14 residues. J lost 6 bases, V lost 6 bases, and 7 bases had no gene match. Germline V gene data show CDR1 as MNHEY and CDR2 as SMNVEV (reference sequence). Written as DNA, the CDR3 is TGTGCCAGCAGAGGACAGGGGGCAATAGGCGAGCAGTACTTC. Translated, it gives CASRGQGAIGEQYF.

J is TRBJ2-1 and V is TRBV24-1, with 9 bases identical to TRBD2. The CDR3 loop spans 17 amino acids. The V gene end was trimmed by 4 bases and the J gene end by 5 bases; junction bases not matched to a gene: 11. Germline V gene sequence: CDR1 KGHDR, CDR2 SFDVKD. CDR3 residues: CATSEPDWGLANNEQFF. CDR3 nucleotide sequence: TGTGCCACCAGTGAACCGGACTGGGGACTAGCAAACAATGAGCAGTTCTTC.

V and J are TRBV6-2 or TRBV6-3 and TRBJ2-7; D unresolved. Trimming shortened V by 2 bases and J by 8 bases, and 7 bases separated the two germline ends. The CDR3 is 11 residues long. CDR1 and CDR2 (germline): MNHEY, SVGEGT. The CDR3 nucleotides are TGTGCCAGCAGTTACGACACTCAGCAGTACTTC. It specifies CASSYDTQQYF.

This clone was seen more than once but under ten times. The chain recombines TRBV10-2 with TRBJ1-2, with 7 positions matching TRBD1. The CDR3 covers 14 residues. Per germline, CDR1 WSHSY and CDR2 SAAADI. J gave up 2 bases and V 2 bases, and 2 bases lay outside the gene matches. CDR3 region: CASSEEGQNYGYTF. The CDR3 bases are TGCGCCAGCAGTGAGGAGGGACAGAACTATGGCTACACCTTC.

The chain carries TRBV25-1 and TRBJ1-3; D remains unclear. The V gene's germline CDR1 is MGHDK and CDR2 SYGVNS. V shed 8 bases and J shed 2 bases, with 16 bases lying between them. There are 15 residues in the CDR3. The CDR3 loop reads CASPGGGGTGNTIYF. Written as DNA, the CDR3 is TGTGCCAGCCCCGGTGGAGGCGGGACTGGAAACACCATATATTTT.

The CDR3 region is CASSIPGQGPLGTGELFF. The CDR3, as DNA: TGTGCCAGCAGTATACCGGGACAGGGTCCCCTGGGAACCGGGGAGCTGTTTTTT. The J gene is TRBJ2-2, the V gene TRBV27, with TRBD1 matching 9 bases. The V and J ends lost 5 bases and 5 bases, in that order; junction bases with no gene match: 15. CDR3 size: 18 residues. Looked up from germline, CDR1 is MNHEY and CDR2 is SMNVEV (reference sequence).

There are a few counts of this clone. This rearrangement joins TRBV3-1 (or the pseudogene TRBV3-2) to TRBJ2-7, with 7 positions matching TRBD2. This CDR3 contains 17 residues. Germline CDR1 is LGHDT and CDR2 is YNNKEL (reference sequence). With V trimmed by 0 bases and J by 0 bases, 8 bases remained unmatched. The CDR3 nucleotides read TGTGCCAGCAGCCAAGAACGGAGCGGGACCCGCTCCTACGAGCAGTACTTC. It is translated as CASSQERSGTRSYEQYF.

This chain connects TRBV2 to TRBJ2-1; possibly TRBD2 for D (5 bases). The germline V and J ends were trimmed by 2 bases and 6 bases, with 23 bases remaining between them. The V gene's germline CDR1 is SNHLY and CDR2 FYNNEI. This CDR3 region has 18 residues. CDR3 nucleotides: TGTGCCAGCAGTGAAAGAGTGGCGGGCTTAACTAAAATCAATGAGCAGTTCTTC. Translating it yields CASSERVAGLTKINEQFF.

In its sample, this clone was seen a few times. V gene TRBV6-5 combines with J gene TRBJ1-2; D is uncertain. Germline values: CDR1 MNHEY, CDR2 SVGAGI. The CDR3 totals 14 residues. V shed 3 bases and J shed 4 bases, with 12 bases lying between them. CDR3 nucleotide sequence: TGTGCCAGCAGTTATTCCCGGGTTCCCTATGGCTACACCTTC. The encoded protein is CASSYSRVPYGYTF.

The chain combines TRBV27 with TRBJ2-3, with D perhaps TRBD1 (5 bases). This CDR3 is built from 15 residues. In germline, CDR1 is MNHEY, CDR2 SMNVEV (reference sequence). Trimming pared 2 bases from V and 6 bases from J, leaving 15 bases between. The CDR3 DNA follows: TGTGCCAGCAGTTTAAGGCCAGGGCCGTGGGATACGCAGTATTTT. Translating gives CASSLRPGPWDTQYF.

V gene TRBV28 combines with J gene TRBJ2-3; 11 bases agree with TRBD2. V was pared by 3 bases and J by 6 bases, with 8 bases of the junction left unmatched. Germline V gene sequence: CDR1 MDHEN, CDR2 SYDVKM. The CDR3 totals 16 residues. CDR3 nucleotides: TGTGCCAGCAGTTTGATAGCGGGAGGGGGAGGGGATACGCAGTATTTT. It codes for CASSLIAGGGGDTQYF.

The CDR3 DNA reads as TGTGCCAGCAGTTTTCCGAGGGAGGGGACTGAAGCTTTCTTT. As protein: CASSFPREGTEAFF. The chain links TRBV27 to TRBJ1-1, with D perhaps TRBD1 (5 bases). V was clipped by 3 bases and J by 5 bases, with 13 bases between them. Germline values: CDR1 MNHEY, CDR2 SMNVEV (reference sequence). The CDR3 sequence is 14 residues long.

The chain recombines TRBV28 with TRBJ1-6, with 7 bases matching TRBD1. The CDR3 spans 14 residues. Germline V gene sequence: CDR1 MDHEN, CDR2 SYDVKM. V lost 5 bases, J lost 10 bases, and 8 bases stayed unmatched. The CDR3, as DNA: TGTGCCAGCAGTAAAGACAGGGAGGAATCACCCCTCCACTTT. As protein: CASSKDREESPLHF.

The genes are TRBV9 and TRBJ2-1, with 7 bases that match TRBD2. Trimming at V came to 0 bases and at J to 6 bases, leaving 3 bases not matched to a gene. The CDR3 has 14 residues. CDR1 SGDLS and CDR2 YYNGEE come from the germline V gene. CDR3 protein: CASSVELAINEQFF. CDR3 nucleotide sequence: TGTGCCAGCAGCGTAGAACTAGCGATCAATGAGCAGTTCTTC.

This clone came up a few times. The rearrangement links TRBV10-1 to TRBJ2-7, with D maybe TRBD1 (6 bases). CDR3 length: 12 residues. V was shortened by 7 bases and J by 3 bases, with 10 bases between the two germline ends. Germline assignment: CDR1 WNHNN and CDR2 SYGVQD (reference sequence). The CDR3 spells CASTLQGYEQYV. The CDR3 bases are TGCGCCAGCACCCTACAGGGCTACGAGCAGTACGTC.

This clone turned up a few times. The chain has TRBV3-1 (or the pseudogene TRBV3-2) and TRBJ2-1; TRBD2 matches 9 bases. The CDR3 totals 16 residues. Germline lookup yields CDR1 LGHDT and CDR2 YNNKEL (reference sequence). V dropped 4 bases and J dropped 7; count of bases not matched to a gene: 11. The CDR3 loop reads CASSLSGLAGQNEQFF. DNA for the CDR3: TGTGCCAGCAGCCTGTCAGGGCTAGCGGGGCAGAATGAGCAGTTCTTC.

The J gene is TRBJ2-3, the V gene TRBV6-1, with D possibly TRBD2 on 6 matching bases. CDR1 is MNHNS and CDR2 is SASEGT in the germline V gene. Trimming removed 8 bases from V and 4 bases from J, with 19 bases in between. The CDR3 is made up of 15 amino acids. DNA of the CDR3: TGTGCCAGCTACTACGGCGGGGTATCCGCAGATACGCAGTATTTT. This codes for CASYYGGVSADTQYF.